A single sample gave rise to the 24 T cell receptor beta chains below, sequenced in a study of breast tumors, draining lymph nodes, adjacent tissues. TCRdb independently ran MiXCR on the multiplex PCR reads; one entry per CDR3 protein. The sample records approximately 13,000 distinct CDR3 sequences, about 56% being singletons. The sample comprised tumor-adjacent breast tissue. The source is a female donor with breast cancer. Some clones in this sample may be carry-over from other donors' samples.

By sample share, this clonotype is medium-sized. The chain couples TRBV25-1 to TRBJ2-2; 7 bases agree with TRBD2. This CDR3 comprises 15 residues. J lost 10 bases, V lost 3 bases, and 11 bases had no gene match. Germline V gene data show CDR1 as MGHDK and CDR2 as SYGVNS. This CDR3 is CASSDPIDLAEELFF. CDR3 sequence (DNA): TGTGCCAGCAGTGATCCAATTGACCTAGCGGAGGAGCTGTTTTTT. Full variable domain (remainder filled in from reference TRBV25-1 and TRBJ2-2): EADIYQTPRYLVIGTGKKITLECSQTMGHDKMYWYQQDPGMELHLIHYSYGVNSTEKGDLSSESTVSRIRTEHFPLTLESARPSHTSQYLCASSDPIDLAEELFFGEGSRLTVL.

This clonotype was recorded many times. For the CDR3, the DNA is TGTGCCAGCAGCTCCGGGACAGAAGAGACCCAGTACTTC. It encodes CASSSGTEETQYF. The genes are TRBV11-3 and TRBJ2-5, with TRBD1 matching over 7 bases. The CDR3 loop spans 13 amino acids. The germline gives CDR1 SGHNT, CDR2 YENEEA. J was trimmed by 3 bases and V by 4 bases; bases with no gene match: 2.

This chain connects TRBV20-1 to TRBJ1-5; TRBD1 matches at 7 bases. The CDR3 loop spans 14 amino acids. Looked up from germline, CDR1 is DFQATT and CDR2 is SNEGSKA (reference sequence). V trimming: 3 bases; J trimming: 6 bases; junction bases outside the gene matches: 8. Here the CDR3 reads CSAREGALTQPQHF. The CDR3 DNA reads as TGCAGTGCTAGGGAGGGGGCTCTCACTCAGCCCCAGCATTTT.

The chain employs TRBV10-1 and TRBJ2-1, with D unclear. The CDR3 spans 15 residues. Looked up from germline, CDR1 is WNHNN and CDR2 is SYGVQD (reference sequence). Trimming shortened V by 8 bases and J by 0 bases, and 14 bases separated the two germline ends. In nucleotides, the CDR3 is TGCGCCAGCGGACGCAGCGAAAGCTCCTACAATGAGCAGTTCTTC. Translation: CASGRSESSYNEQFF.

This clonotype was counted ten times or more. The chain is built from TRBV15 and TRBJ1-5; 8 bases fit TRBD1. In germline, CDR1 is LNHNV, CDR2 YYDKDF (reference sequence). This CDR3 is built from 14 residues. Trimming at V came to 7 bases and at J to 4 bases, leaving 6 bases not matched to a gene. The CDR3 region is CATTRDRTNQPQHF. DNA of the CDR3: TGTGCCACCACAAGGGACAGGACTAATCAGCCCCAGCATTTT.

V usage is TRBV7-2 and J usage is TRBJ2-7; D perhaps matches TRBD1 (7 bases). Between the trimmed V and J ends, which lost 3 bases and 1 base, there was a span of 10 bases. CDR3 length equals 14 residues. CDR1 and CDR2 (germline): SGHTA, FQGNSA. For the CDR3, the DNA is TGTGCCAGCAGCTTGCAGGGGGGTTCCTACGAGCAGTACTTC. Protein: CASSLQGGSYEQYF.

Turning to this clonotype: This may arise from a read error, as a much more abundant clone is one base away. V and J are TRBV5-1 and TRBJ2-7; either TRBD1 or TRBD2 may supply D (5 bases each). Germline-derived CDR1 and CDR2 are SGHRS and YFSETQ. CDR3 size: 13 residues. V was pared by 5 bases and J by 10 bases, with 19 bases between. CDR3 in DNA: TGCGCCAGCAGAGTCGGAGACGGCCGGGACCAGTACTTC. It is translated as CASRVGDGRDQYF. The complete variable domain, with remaining parts taken from reference TRBV5-1 and TRBJ2-7, reads KAGVTQTPRYLIKTRGQQVTLSCSPISGHRSVSWYQQTPGQGLQFLFEYFSETQRNKGNFPGRFSGRQFSNSRSEMNVSTLELGDSALYLCASRVGDGRDQYFGPGTRLTVT.

The J gene is TRBJ1-4, the V gene TRBV29-1; D is possibly TRBD1 (5 bases). Trimming took off 1 base at V and 5 bases at J, with 8 bases between the two ends. The germline gives CDR1 SQVTM, CDR2 ANQGSEA. The CDR3 has 13 amino acids. The CDR3 spells CSVEVSGNEKLFF. The CDR3 region has the DNA TGCAGCGTTGAAGTGTCAGGGAATGAAAAACTGTTTTTT.

This rearrangement joins TRBV20-1 to TRBJ2-4; a possible D gene is TRBD2 (5 bases). CDR3 length equals 14 residues. The V end lost 5 bases, the J end lost 1 base, and 12 bases lay between the germline ends. From germline, CDR1 is DFQATT and CDR2 SNEGSKA (reference sequence). The CDR3 DNA reads as TGCAGTGCTGTGATAAGCGGCGCCAAAAACATTCAGTACTTC. Its protein is CSAVISGAKNIQYF.

In its sample, this clonotype was seen many times. The CDR3 protein is CASSQDPGAGGPFDTQYF. CDR3 DNA: TGTGCCAGCAGCCAAGACCCTGGGGCGGGAGGGCCGTTCGATACGCAGTATTTT. This chain uses TRBV3-2 with TRBJ2-3; the table's D call of TRBD2 was not tested on the DNA. TRBV3-2 is classified as a pseudogene. CDR3 length: 18 residues.

V and J are TRBV7-9 and TRBJ2-7, with TRBD2 identical over 9 bases. V lost 5 bases to trimming and J lost 4 bases; unmatched junction nucleotides: 6. The CDR3 sequence is 14 residues long. Germline-derived CDR1 and CDR2 are SEHNR and FQNEAQ (reference sequence). CDR3 nucleotides: TGTGCCAGCAGCGAGGGACTAGCAGCGTACGAGCAGTACTTC. This sequence encodes CASSEGLAAYEQYF.

The sample holds many counts of this clonotype. One end of the junction is discordant with germline, which a read error may explain. V is TRBV7-2 and J is TRBJ2-2; D is possibly TRBD2 (5 bases). CDR1 and CDR2 from the germline V gene are SGHTA and FQGNSA. The CDR3 is made up of 13 amino acids. DNA for the CDR3: TGTGCCAGCAGCTTAGGGCCAACCGGGGAGCTGTGTTTT. Protein product: CASSLGPTGELCF.

The rearrangement links TRBV24-1 to TRBJ2-1; D remains ambiguous. The length of the CDR3 is 13 residues. Per germline, CDR1 KGHDR and CDR2 SFDVKD. V was clipped by 5 bases and J by 7 bases, with 11 bases between them. CDR3 DNA sequence: TGTGCCACCAGTGTCCTCCGCGAGAATGAGCAGTTCTTC. Protein sequence: CATSVLRENEQFF.

This clonotype was observed once. The junction differs from germline at one of its ends, possibly a read error. The chain couples TRBV19 to TRBJ1-1; 9 positions match TRBD1. CDR1 and CDR2 from the germline V gene are LNHDA and SQIVND (reference sequence). The CDR3 is 17 amino acids. CDR3 DNA sequence: TGTGCCAGTAGTATGGGGACAGGGCGAAGCATGAACACTGGAGCTTCCTTT. This sequence encodes CASSMGTGRSMNTGASF.

In its sample, this clonotype was seen many times. The gene calls are TRBV5-1 and TRBJ2-7; 9 bases line up with TRBD1. The CDR3 contains 14 residues. V was clipped by 3 bases and J by 4 bases; unmatched bases: 5. CDR1 and CDR2 from the germline V gene are SGHRS and YFSETQ. The chain's CDR3 is CASSSNRGPYEQYF. The CDR3 coding sequence is TGCGCCAGCAGCTCAAACAGGGGGCCTTACGAGCAGTACTTC.

The rearrangement uses TRBV10-1 and TRBJ2-3; 9 bases are shared with TRBD2. The CDR3 extends over 17 amino acids. The germline V gene encodes CDR1 WNHNN and CDR2 SYGVQD (reference sequence). J lost 6 bases, V lost 2 bases, and 12 bases had no gene match. The CDR3 reads CASSEGRVAGVIDTQYF. Here the CDR3 DNA reads TGCGCCAGCAGTGAGGGGAGGGTAGCGGGAGTCATTGATACGCAGTATTTT.

This clonotype is a singleton in its sample. One end of the junction does not line up with germline, which may come from a read error. The chain joins TRBV5-5 to TRBJ1-2, with 7 bases aligning to TRBD1. The CDR3 length is 15 residues. Germline V gene sequence: CDR1 SGHKS, CDR2 YYEKEE (reference sequence). CDR3 loop: CASSITGAVGYGYTF. CDR3 coding DNA: TGTGCTAGCAGCATAACAGGGGCCGTCGGCTATGGCTACACCTTC.

The chain uses TRBV15 and TRBJ2-6; D possibly corresponds to TRBD2 (5 bases). Trimming took 5 bases from V and 0 from J, leaving 11 bases between them. The CDR3 totals 16 residues. Germline V CDR1 and CDR2: LNHNV, YYDKDF (reference sequence). CDR3: CATSPGKGSGANVLTF. For the CDR3, the DNA is TGTGCCACCAGCCCCGGGAAGGGCTCTGGGGCCAACGTCCTGACTTTC.

This clonotype is classed as medium-sized (0.01 to 0.1%). This chain joins TRBV6-6 and TRBJ2-1; unclear D gene. The CDR3 has 11 residues. Trimming left V 7 bases short and J 8 bases short, with 9 bases between. Per the germline V gene, CDR1 is MNHNY and CDR2 is SVGAGI (reference sequence). The CDR3 DNA is TGTGCCAGCAACGCTAGAGATGAGCAGTTCTTC. It codes for CASNARDEQFF.

The table lists this clonotype with a few counts. J is TRBJ2-6 and V is TRBV7-9; D gene uncertain. The CDR3 contains 15 residues. V dropped 0 bases and J dropped 1 base, with 4 bases sitting between them. Germline V gene lookup returns CDR1 SEHNR and CDR2 FQNEAQ (reference sequence). The chain's CDR3 is CASSLAGSGANVLTF. Here the CDR3 DNA reads TGTGCCAGCAGCTTAGCAGGGTCTGGGGCCAACGTCCTGACTTTC.

Ten or more counts support this clonotype. For the CDR3, the DNA is TGTGCCAGCAGTCACGGGCTTGATAGAGGCAATGAGCAGTTCTTC. Protein: CASSHGLDRGNEQFF. V usage is TRBV6-5 and J usage is TRBJ2-1, with D unresolved. Germline lookup yields CDR1 MNHEY and CDR2 SVGAGI. V was shortened by 5 bases and J by 6 bases, with 17 bases between the two germline ends. The CDR3 consists of 15 residues.

V is TRBV7-7 and J is TRBJ2-3, with D unclear. This CDR3 is 9 amino acids long. Looked up from germline, CDR1 is SSHAT and CDR2 is FNYEAQ (reference sequence). The CDR3 bases are TGTGCTCGATGGAGTACGCAGTATTTT. It encodes CARWSTQYF.

The V and J genes are TRBV10-3 and TRBJ1-2; 8 bases are shared with TRBD1. The length of the CDR3 is 14 residues. Trimming at V came to 6 bases and at J to 0 bases, leaving 3 bases not matched to a gene. The germline V gene has CDR1 ENHRY and CDR2 SYGVKD. CDR3 region: CAIRDRDANYGYTF. For the CDR3, the DNA is TGTGCCATCAGGGACAGGGACGCTAACTATGGCTACACCTTC.

The V gene is TRBV12-3 or TRBV12-4, the J gene TRBJ2-1; no reliable D call. Trimming took 7 bases from V and 0 from J, leaving 13 bases between them. This CDR3 contains 15 residues. This chain's CDR3 is CASTQTVSSYNEQFF. DNA for the CDR3: TGTGCCAGCACCCAGACGGTTAGCTCCTACAATGAGCAGTTCTTC.